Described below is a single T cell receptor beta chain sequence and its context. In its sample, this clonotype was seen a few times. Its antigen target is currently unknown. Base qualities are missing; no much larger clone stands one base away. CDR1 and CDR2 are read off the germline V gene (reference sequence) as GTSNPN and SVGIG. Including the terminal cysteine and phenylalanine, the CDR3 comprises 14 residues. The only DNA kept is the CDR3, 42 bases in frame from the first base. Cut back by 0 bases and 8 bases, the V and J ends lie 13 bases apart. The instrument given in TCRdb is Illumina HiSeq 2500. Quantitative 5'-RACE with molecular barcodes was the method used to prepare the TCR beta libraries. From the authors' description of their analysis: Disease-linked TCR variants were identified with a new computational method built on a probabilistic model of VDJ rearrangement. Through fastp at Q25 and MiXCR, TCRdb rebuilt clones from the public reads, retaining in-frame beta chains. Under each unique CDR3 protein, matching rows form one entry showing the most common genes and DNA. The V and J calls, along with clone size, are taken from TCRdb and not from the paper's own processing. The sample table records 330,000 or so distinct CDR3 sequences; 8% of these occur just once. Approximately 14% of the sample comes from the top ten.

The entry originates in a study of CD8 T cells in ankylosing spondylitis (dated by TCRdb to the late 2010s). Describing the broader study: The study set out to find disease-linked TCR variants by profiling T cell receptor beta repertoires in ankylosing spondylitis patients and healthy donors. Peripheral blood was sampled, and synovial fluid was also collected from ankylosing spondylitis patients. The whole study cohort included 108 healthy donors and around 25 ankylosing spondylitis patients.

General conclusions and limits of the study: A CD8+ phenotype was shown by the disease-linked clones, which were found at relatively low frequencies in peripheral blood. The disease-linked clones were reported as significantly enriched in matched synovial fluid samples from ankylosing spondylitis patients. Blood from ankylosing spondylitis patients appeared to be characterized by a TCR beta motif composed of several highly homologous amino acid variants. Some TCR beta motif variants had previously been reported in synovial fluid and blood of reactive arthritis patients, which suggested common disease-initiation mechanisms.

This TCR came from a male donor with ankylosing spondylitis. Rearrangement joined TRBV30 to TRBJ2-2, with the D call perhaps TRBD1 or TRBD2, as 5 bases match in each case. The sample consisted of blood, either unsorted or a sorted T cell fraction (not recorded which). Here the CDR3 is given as CAWSVLGARGELFF. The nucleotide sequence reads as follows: TGTGCCTGGAGTGTACTCGGGGCGCGGGGGGAGCTGTTTTTT.